These 31 T cell receptor beta chains were all obtained from the same sample, sequenced in a study of shared clonotypes between healthy human individuals. The protocol was immunoSEQ multiplex PCR, while the TCRdb copy is restricted to in-frame clones and leaves out a portion. The table shows roughly 2 million clones, with 90% to 96% occurring only once. Sequencing was performed on naive CD4+ T cells sorted from blood. Indicated subset: CD45RA+ positively selected. These receptors originate from a man between 18 and 29 years old in good health.

The chain recombines TRBV5-4 with TRBJ2-7; TRBD2 aligns across 7 bases. V was pared by 1 base and J by 5 bases, with 12 bases of the junction left unmatched. Per the germline V gene, CDR1 is SGHNT and CDR2 is YYREEE (reference sequence). CDR3 length: 16 residues. The CDR3 region has the DNA TGTGCCAGCAGCTTGCCGGGAGCTAGCGGTTCCCACGAGCAGTACTTC. Translating it yields CASSLPGASGSHEQYF.

The rearrangement links TRBV18 to TRBJ1-5; no clear D gene. V was cut by 3 bases and J by 3 bases, with 15 bases left in between. The CDR3 is made up of 16 amino acids. The germline V gene has CDR1 KGHSH and CDR2 LQKENI. The CDR3 region is CASSPMESGLNQPQHF. The CDR3 DNA reads as TGTGCCAGCTCACCCATGGAGTCGGGCCTCAATCAGCCCCAGCATTTT.

The chain carries TRBV15 and TRBJ1-5; 9 positions match TRBD1. The CDR3 covers 18 residues. Germline loops: CDR1 LNHNV, CDR2 YYDKDF (reference sequence). Unmatched junction bases numbered 13, after V lost 2 bases and J lost 5 bases. Written as DNA, the CDR3 is TGTGCCACCAGCAGATCGTTGAGACAGGGGGGACTATATCAGCCCCAGCATTTT. It translates to CATSRSLRQGGLYQPQHF.

About this clone itself: Within the sample, other DNA sequences also encode this same CDR3. The chain couples TRBV11-2 to TRBJ2-3; TRBD1 matches 9 bases. J lost 3 bases, V lost 3 bases, and 4 bases had no gene match. The germline gives CDR1 SGHAT, CDR2 FQNNGV. This CDR3 comprises 15 residues. CDR3 DNA sequence: TGTGCCAGCAGCTTCGGGACAGGGCGGACAGATACGCAGTATTTT. Translating gives CASSFGTGRTDTQYF.

The chain carries TRBV19 and TRBJ1-4; no reliable D call. CDR1 LNHDA and CDR2 SQIVND come from the germline V gene (reference sequence). CDR3 length equals 14 residues. The germline V and J ends were trimmed by 4 bases and 7 bases, with 13 bases remaining between them. The CDR3 coding sequence is TGTGCCAGTAGTACAGCCGGGAAGGCTGAAAAACTGTTTTTT. Protein sequence: CASSTAGKAEKLFF.

Written as DNA, the CDR3 is TGCGCCAGCAGCGAGGGGGCGGCTCAAGAGACCCAGTACTTC. Its protein is CASSEGAAQETQYF. The chain links TRBV5-1 to TRBJ2-5; TRBD1 agrees at 7 bases. The V gene end was trimmed by 4 bases and the J gene end by 2 bases; junction bases not matched to a gene: 5. Germline CDR1 is SGHRS and CDR2 is YFSETQ. CDR3 length: 14 amino acids.

The V gene is TRBV20-1, the J gene TRBJ1-2; D is unresolved. CDR3 length equals 11 residues. Trimming pared 5 bases from V and 7 bases from J, leaving 11 bases between. Germline V lookup: CDR1 DFQATT, CDR2 SNEGSKA (reference sequence). The CDR3 sequence: CSAPRPAGYTF. The CDR3 DNA is TGCAGTGCTCCTCGACCGGCTGGCTACACCTTC.

This chain uses TRBV9 with TRBJ1-1, with no clear D. Germline V gives CDR1 SGDLS, CDR2 YYNGEE. V lost 6 bases to trimming and J lost 5 bases, with 20 bases between them. The CDR3 has 15 residues. CDR3 nucleotide sequence: TGTGCCAGCACCCCAGAAGGGCGGGGTCGGACTGAAGCTTTCTTT. Protein sequence: CASTPEGRGRTEAFF.

Only a few counts were recorded for this clone. The chain uses TRBV10-1 and TRBJ1-1; D gene ambiguous. This CDR3 region has 13 residues. Trimming stripped 0 bases from V and 1 base from J, with 3 bases between. The germline V gene has CDR1 WNHNN and CDR2 SYGVQD (reference sequence). The CDR3 DNA follows: TGCGCCAGCAGTGAGTCCCCGAACACTGAAGCTTTCTTT. Amino acid sequence: CASSESPNTEAFF.

This sequence joins TRBV18 and TRBJ1-4, with 10 bases that match TRBD1. The CDR3 runs to 18 residues. CDR1 is KGHSH and CDR2 is LQKENI in the germline V gene. After removal of 5 bases from V and 1 base from J, the junction contained 10 bases not matched to a gene. CDR3 loop: CASSIGRTGGETNEKLFF. Here the CDR3 DNA reads TGTGCCAGCTCAATCGGAAGGACAGGGGGTGAAACTAATGAAAAACTGTTTTTT.

Comments on this clone: Within the sample, other DNA sequences also encode this same CDR3. Written as DNA, the CDR3 is TGTGCCTGGAGCGAGGGACTAGCGGGAGGGCAAGAGACCCAGTACTTC. This sequence encodes CAWSEGLAGGQETQYF. The chain is built from TRBV30 and TRBJ2-5; TRBD2 matches at 16 bases. The V segment lost 3 bases and the J segment 2 bases; nucleotides outside the gene matches: 3. The CDR3 spans 16 residues. CDR1 is GTSNPN, CDR2 SVGIG, per germline (reference sequence).

Note on this clone: The junction differs from germline at one of its ends, possibly a read error. The chain's CDR3 is CASSLAGGFEQYF. The CDR3 bases are TGTGCCAGCAGCCTAGCGGGAGGGTTCGAGCAGTACTTC. V and J are TRBV7-2 and TRBJ2-7, with 12 bases lining up with TRBD2. CDR3 length: 13 residues. Germline assignment: CDR1 SGHTA and CDR2 FQGNSA.

V and J are TRBV5-4 and TRBJ1-4; the match to TRBD1 covers 7 bases. Trimming removed 3 bases from V and 7 bases from J; junction bases left unmatched: 6. Germline V gene sequence: CDR1 SGHNT, CDR2 YYREEE (reference sequence). The CDR3 runs to 14 residues. The CDR3 sequence: CASSSPGTVEKLFF. DNA for the CDR3: TGTGCCAGCAGCTCACCCGGGACAGTTGAAAAACTGTTTTTT. Combining the CDR3 with reference TRBV5-4 and TRBJ1-4 gives the whole variable domain ETGVTQSPTHLIKTRGQQVTLRCSSQSGHNTVSWYQQALGQGPQFIFQYYREEENGRGNFPPRFSGLQFPNYSSELNVNALELDDSALYLCASSSPGTVEKLFFGSGTQLSVL.

A few counts support this clone. The chain employs TRBV28 and TRBJ1-6; no clear D gene. The CDR3 contains 12 residues. The ends were cut back, 3 bases at V and 8 bases at J, with 5 bases in the middle. Germline V gene lookup returns CDR1 MDHEN and CDR2 SYDVKM. The CDR3 region has the DNA TGTGCCAGCAGTTTGATGTATTCACCCCTCCACTTT. It is translated as CASSLMYSPLHF.

The genes are TRBV10-3 and TRBJ1-5; D perhaps matches TRBD1 (5 bases). The CDR3 is 15 amino acids. The V gene's germline CDR1 is ENHRY and CDR2 SYGVKD. Trimming cost V 4 bases and J 0 bases, with 10 bases left between them. In DNA, the CDR3 is TGTGCCATCAGTGGTGGACAAGATAGCAATCAGCCCCAGCATTTT. It codes for CAISGGQDSNQPQHF.

This clone was picked up one time. The chain links TRBV30 to TRBJ2-2; 7 bases fit TRBD2. Germline CDR1 reads GTSNPN; CDR2 reads SVGIG (reference sequence). The junction had 8 bases not matched to a gene; V was cut back by 2 bases and J by 2 bases. The CDR3 sequence is 16 residues long. CDR3 protein: CAWSSTGLSNTGELFF. The CDR3 bases are TGTGCCTGGAGTTCCACGGGACTATCCAACACCGGGGAGCTGTTTTTT.

In DNA, the CDR3 is TGTGCCAGCAGCGGGCAAAGGGGGCCGGCTACTGAAGCTTTCTTT. This encodes CASSGQRGPATEAFF. This chain uses TRBV7-9 with TRBJ1-1; 7 nucleotides agree with TRBD1. This CDR3 region has 15 residues. CDR1 and CDR2 from the germline V gene are SEHNR and FQNEAQ (reference sequence). Trimming removed 5 bases from V and 5 bases from J; junction bases left unmatched: 11.

The chain carries TRBV5-6 and TRBJ1-5; perhaps TRBD1 as D (5 bases). CDR1 is SGHDT and CDR2 is YYEEEE in the germline V gene. Trimming shortened V by 0 bases and J by 1 base, and 8 bases separated the two germline ends. The CDR3 has 15 amino acids. CDR3 coding DNA: TGTGCCAGCAGCTTGGGCAGGGTGAGCAATCAGCCCCAGCATTTT. Protein product: CASSLGRVSNQPQHF. Combining the CDR3 with reference TRBV5-6 and TRBJ1-5 gives the whole variable domain DAGVTQSPTHLIKTRGQQVTLRCSPKSGHDTVSWYQQALGQGPQFIFQYYEEEERQRGNFPDRFSGHQFPNYSSELNVNALLLGDSALYLCASSLGRVSNQPQHFGDGTRLSIL.

V is TRBV4-3 and J is TRBJ2-2; D is uncertain. Germline-derived CDR1 and CDR2 are LGHNA and YSLEER. Trimming took off 0 bases at V and 6 bases at J, with 11 bases between the two ends. The CDR3 sequence is 15 residues long. The CDR3 sequence is CASSQERKGSGELFF. Here the CDR3 DNA reads TGCGCCAGCAGCCAAGAGCGAAAGGGCTCCGGGGAGCTGTTTTTT.

Here the CDR3 DNA reads TGTGCCACCAGCAAAGGACAGGGCCTTAATTCACCCCTCCACTTT. Protein: CATSKGQGLNSPLHF. This chain connects TRBV15 to TRBJ1-6; the match to TRBD1 covers 8 bases. The CDR3 totals 15 residues. J lost 6 bases, V lost 4 bases, and 5 bases had no gene match. Germline lookup yields CDR1 LNHNV and CDR2 YYDKDF (reference sequence). The whole variable domain, remainder taken from reference TRBV15 and TRBJ1-6, is DAMVIQNPRYQVTQFGKPVTLSCSQTLNHNVMYWYQQKSSQAPKLLFHYYDKDFNNEADTPDNFQSRRPNTSFCFLDIRSPGLGDTAMYLCATSKGQGLNSPLHFGNGTRLTVT.

This sequence joins TRBV30 and TRBJ1-1, with a possible D match to TRBD1 (5 bases). CDR3 length equals 11 residues. The germline V gene encodes CDR1 GTSNPN and CDR2 SVGIG (reference sequence). The V end was cut by 4 bases, the J end by 4 bases, with 7 bases between. The CDR3 is CAWTRGTEAFF. DNA of the CDR3: TGTGCCTGGACGAGGGGCACTGAAGCTTTCTTT.

This rearrangement joins TRBV30 to TRBJ2-2; D gene uncertain. Germline lookup yields CDR1 GTSNPN and CDR2 SVGIG (reference sequence). V lost 4 bases and J 4 bases, leaving 16 bases between the germline ends. The CDR3 is 15 amino acids. The CDR3 region has the DNA TGTGCCTGGACCCTAAGGCGGATGTCCACCGGGGAGCTGTTTTTT. Residues: CAWTLRRMSTGELFF. Full variable domain (outside the CDR3, taken from reference TRBV30 and TRBJ2-2): SQTIHQWPATLVQPVGSPLSLECTVEGTSNPNLYWYRQAAGRGLQLLFYSVGIGQISSEVPQNLSASRPQDRQFILSSKKLLLSDSGFYLCAWTLRRMSTGELFFGEGSRLTVL.

This chain connects TRBV28 to TRBJ2-5; D is ambiguous. V lost 3 bases to trimming and J lost 2 bases, with 13 bases between them. The CDR3 extends over 15 amino acids. The V gene's germline CDR1 is MDHEN and CDR2 SYDVKM. This chain's CDR3 is CASSFSGSLQETQYF. The CDR3 DNA reads as TGTGCCAGCAGTTTCTCTGGCAGCCTACAAGAGACCCAGTACTTC.

Of note for this clone: The same CDR3 arises from other DNA sequences in this sample as well. V and J are TRBV5-1 and TRBJ1-2, with no clear D. Germline CDR1 is SGHRS and CDR2 is YFSETQ. The CDR3 spans 14 residues. With 0 bases removed from V and 1 base from J, the gap between germline ends came to 7 bases. CDR3 protein: CASSLDANNYGYTF. The DNA for the CDR3 is TGCGCCAGCAGCTTGGATGCCAATAACTATGGCTACACCTTC. Based on the CDR3 plus reference TRBV5-1 and TRBJ1-2, the full variable domain is KAGVTQTPRYLIKTRGQQVTLSCSPISGHRSVSWYQQTPGQGLQFLFEYFSETQRNKGNFPGRFSGRQFSNSRSEMNVSTLELGDSALYLCASSLDANNYGYTFGSGTRLTVV.

This sequence joins TRBV30 and TRBJ1-5, with D perhaps matching TRBD1 (5 bases). Between the trimmed V and J ends, which lost 0 bases and 7 bases, there was a span of 13 bases. The CDR3 has 14 residues. Germline-derived CDR1 and CDR2 are GTSNPN and SVGIG (reference sequence). In DNA form, the CDR3 reads TGTGCCTGGAGTGTACTCGCCCAGGGACAGCCCCAGCATTTT. It specifies CAWSVLAQGQPQHF.

In this sample, this clone turned up a few times. CDR3 sequence: CSASFLAGAFF. The CDR3 nucleotides are TGCAGTGCTAGCTTTCTGGCAGGGGCTTTCTTT. V is TRBV20-1 and J is TRBJ1-1; tentative D call: TRBD1 (5 bases). V shed 3 bases and J shed 11 bases, with 13 bases lying between them. The CDR3 loop spans 11 amino acids. Germline CDR1 is DFQATT and CDR2 is SNEGSKA (reference sequence).

This clone was counted a single time. The genes are TRBV13 and TRBJ2-1, with 13 bases aligning to TRBD2. J gave up 4 bases and V 1 base, and 13 bases lay outside the gene matches. The germline V gene encodes CDR1 PRHDT and CDR2 FYEKMQ (reference sequence). The CDR3 totals 20 residues. CDR3 protein: CASSLVTTSGRANRYNEQFF. Written as DNA, the CDR3 is TGTGCCAGCAGCTTAGTCACAACTAGCGGGAGGGCGAATAGGTACAATGAGCAGTTCTTC.

V gene TRBV5-8 combines with J gene TRBJ1-5; the D gene is possibly TRBD1 (5 bases). Germline CDR1 is SGHTS and CDR2 is YDEGEE. Trimming removed 0 bases at V and 1 base at J, with 14 bases between. The CDR3 runs to 17 residues. The CDR3 reads CASSLEWGKESNQPQHF. The CDR3 region has the DNA TGTGCCAGCAGCTTGGAATGGGGGAAGGAGAGCAATCAGCCCCAGCATTTT.

The rearrangement links TRBV18 to TRBJ2-3, with no clear D. Trimming removed 5 bases at V and 5 bases at J, with 11 bases between. This CDR3 comprises 13 residues. CDR1 KGHSH and CDR2 LQKENI come from the germline V gene. The CDR3 DNA is TGTGCCAGCTCAAAGGCCCCAGGAGATACGCAGTATTTT. Translated: CASSKAPGDTQYF.

CDR3 in DNA: TGTGCTAGTGGTTTACAGGGGGCCTATAATTCACCCCTCCACTTT. Its translation is CASGLQGAYNSPLHF. The chain couples TRBV12-5 to TRBJ1-6; 8 nucleotides align to TRBD1. V was pared by 3 bases and J by 2 bases, with 0 bases of the junction left unmatched. CDR1 and CDR2 (germline): LGHNT, FRNRAP. The length of the CDR3 is 15 residues. The whole variable domain, filled in from reference TRBV12-5 and TRBJ1-6, reads DARVTQTPRHKVTEMGQEVTMRCQPILGHNTVFWYRQTMMQGLELLAYFRNRAPLDDSGMPKDRFSAEMPDATLATLKIQPSEPRDSAVYFCASGLQGAYNSPLHFGNGTRLTVT.

The V gene is TRBV29-1, the J gene TRBJ2-1; tentative D call: TRBD2 (5 bases). In germline, CDR1 is SQVTM, CDR2 ANQGSEA. The CDR3 is made up of 15 amino acids. Trimming removed 3 bases from V and 12 bases from J, with 24 bases in between. The CDR3 nucleotides read TGCAGCGTTGACGCCTCTGCGGACTGGTCGCATGGGCAGTTCTTC. Translation: CSVDASADWSHGQFF.